This T cell receptor beta chain was documented in a study of control samples from healthy donors and cancer patients. The repertoire was sequenced with immunoSEQ multiplex PCR; TCRdb's copy has only in-frame clones and lacks some. The table includes about 86,000 clones, 85% to 90% detected once. The CDR3 is made up of 15 amino acids. V lost 0 bases and J lost 2, with 11 bases in between. In germline, CDR1 is SGHRS, CDR2 YFSETQ. The TCR comes from a woman between 45 and 65 years old with colorectal cancer. The sample consisted of PBMCs. The V and J genes are TRBV5-1 and TRBJ1-2; maybe TRBD1 (5 bases). For the CDR3, the DNA is TGCGCCAGCAGCTTGGAGGCAGGGAAGAACTATGGCTACACCTTC. It yields the protein CASSLEAGKNYGYTF.